These T cell receptor beta chains were read from a single sample in a study. TCRdb re-derived calls from the RT-PCR reads in MiXCR, one entry per CDR3 protein. The top ten hold 3.6% of the sample, which has around 700,000 distinct CDR3 sequences, 14% seen once. Input material: memory CD4+ T cells from blood. All receptors come from a female donor in good health, serving as a healthy control. CDR3s include the opening cysteine and the closing phenylalanine or tryptophan. D genes are given only for firm matches. Size values are once, few and many counts, or a class for expanded clones, and some rows have none.

j_call d_call v_call clone_size cdr3_aa cdr3_nt
TRBJ1-2 TRBD1 TRBV12-3/TRBV12-4 . CASSPNRDRGDGYTF TGTGCCAGCAGTCCGAACCGGGACAGGGGGGATGGCTACACCTTC
TRBJ1-5 . TRBV29-1 many CSVIAGGKGSNQPQHF TGCAGCGTTATAGCCGGGGGTAAGGGAAGCAATCAGCCCCAGCATTTT
TRBJ2-3 TRBD2 TRBV11-2 . CASSFGTREDTQYF TGTGCCAGCAGCTTCGGGACTAGGGAAGATACGCAGTATTTT
TRBJ2-7 . TRBV6-5 many CASSYEGPGWGEQYF TGTGCCAGCAGTTACGAAGGGCCCGGGTGGGGCGAGCAGTACTTC
TRBJ1-2 TRBD1 TRBV4-3 . CASSQGVGDSYGYTF TGCGCCAGCAGCCAAGGGGTGGGGGACAGCTATGGCTACACCTTC
TRBJ2-1 TRBD1 TRBV19 . CASSIRDREYNEQFF TGTGCCAGTAGTATAAGGGACAGAGAATACAATGAGCAGTTCTTC
TRBJ1-1 . TRBV6-2/TRBV6-3 many CASSPRGGAGSRKETEAFF TGTGCCAGCAGCCCAAGAGGGGGGGCTGGCTCTCGGAAGGAAACTGAAGCTTTCTTT
TRBJ2-3 . TRBV5-1 few CASSLRGHLTDTQYF TGCGCCAGCAGCTTGAGAGGGCACCTCACAGATACGCAGTATTTT
TRBJ2-2 TRBD2 TRBV3-1 few CASSHNSGRPNTGELFF TGTGCCAGCAGCCATAATAGCGGGAGACCGAACACCGGGGAGCTGTTTTTT
TRBJ1-1 TRBD1 TRBV5-1 . CASSLDVQGANTEAFF TGCGCCAGCAGCTTGGACGTCCAGGGGGCGAACACTGAAGCTTTCTTT
TRBJ1-1 . TRBV20-1 many CSARDPIAGNTEAFF TGCAGTGCTAGAGACCCCATAGCAGGGAACACTGAAGCTTTCTTT
TRBJ2-1 . TRBV4-3 many CASSSALNNEQFF TGCGCCAGCAGCTCAGCACTCAACAATGAGCAGTTCTTC
TRBJ2-7 . TRBV3-1 once CASSRLSRAYEQYF TGTGCCAGCAGCCGCCTTAGTAGGGCCTACGAGCAGTACTTC
TRBJ2-1 . TRBV11-2 . CASSLGPPSYNEQFF TGTGCCAGCAGCCTCGGTCCCCCATCCTACAATGAGCAGTTCTTC
TRBJ2-2 . TRBV29-1 few CSVESPNTGELFF TGCAGCGTTGAAAGCCCGAACACCGGGGAGCTGTTTTTT
TRBJ1-4 TRBD1 TRBV5-6 . CASSLRGQGGEKLFF TGTGCCAGCAGCCTACGGGGACAGGGAGGGGAAAAACTGTTTTTT
TRBJ2-1 . TRBV15 . CATSRDRGVSYNEQFF TGTGCCACCAGCAGAGATCGCGGGGTCTCCTACAATGAGCAGTTCTTC